This T cell receptor (beta chain) was observed in a study of regulatory T cells in long-lasting Graves disease. MiXCR, applied by TCRdb to the reads, yields one record per CDR3 protein. The sample lists 700 to 1,000 distinct CDR3 sequences; roughly 90% were seen once. Scientists built the TCR library using RNA that was extracted from PBMCs. With V trimmed by 6 bases and J by 1 base, 6 bases remained unmatched. The CDR3 runs 16 residues. The V gene's germline CDR1 is WSHSY and CDR2 SAAADI. Study findings and constraints: Persistent Graves' patients showed a TCR diversity that was lower than that of newly diagnosed ones. Accuracy might have suffered from few samples. It was peripheral blood alone, not thyroid tissue, that was studied.

Concerning this clonotype itself: Its antigen is undetermined.

The sequences come from peripheral blood mononuclear cells (PBMCs), collected with antithyroid drug treatment, in newly diagnosed or persistent Graves disease (not recorded which). This clonotype was obtained from a man aged 35-49 years with Graves disease. The rearrangement joins TRBV10-2 to TRBJ2-4, with 10 bases lining up with TRBD2. In DNA, the CDR3 is TGCGCCAGCAGCCAGCGGGGGGGCGGTGCCAAAAACATTCAGTACTTC. This codes for CASSQRGGGAKNIQYF.